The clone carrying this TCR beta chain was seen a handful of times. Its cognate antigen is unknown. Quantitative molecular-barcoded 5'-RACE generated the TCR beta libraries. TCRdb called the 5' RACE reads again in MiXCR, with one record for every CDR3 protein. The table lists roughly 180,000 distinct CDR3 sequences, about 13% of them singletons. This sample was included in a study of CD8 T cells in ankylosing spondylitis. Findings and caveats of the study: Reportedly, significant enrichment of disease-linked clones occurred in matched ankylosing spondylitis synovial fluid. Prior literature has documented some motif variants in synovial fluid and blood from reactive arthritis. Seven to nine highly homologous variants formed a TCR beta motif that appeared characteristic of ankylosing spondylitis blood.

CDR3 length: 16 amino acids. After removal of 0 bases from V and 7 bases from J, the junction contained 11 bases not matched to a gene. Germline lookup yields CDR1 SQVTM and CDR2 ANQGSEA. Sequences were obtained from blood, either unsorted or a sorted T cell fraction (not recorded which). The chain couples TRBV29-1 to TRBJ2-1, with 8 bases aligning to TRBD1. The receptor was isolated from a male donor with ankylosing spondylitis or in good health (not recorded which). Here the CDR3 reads CSVEDLQRQGANEQFF. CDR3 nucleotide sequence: TGCAGCGTTGAAGATCTTCAACGGCAGGGGGCTAATGAGCAGTTCTTC.